Listed below are T cell receptor beta chains from one sample, sequenced in a study of regulatory T cells in long-lasting Graves disease. From the multiplex PCR reads, TCRdb called clonotypes with MiXCR, one entry per CDR3 protein. This sample has some 370,000 distinct CDR3 sequences, with 20% found just once. Sequenced here: peripheral blood mononuclear cells (PBMCs), sampled when the disease was refractory, from a patient treated with antithyroid drugs. The origin of the receptors is a female donor with Graves disease. Both conserved end residues are trimmed from each CDR3. The D gene is left open where the match is weak. The size entry is marked missing in some rows and otherwise reads once, few, many or a size class.

CDR3: ASSLAYRELAKLQETQY; size: .; V: TRBV7-8; D: .
CDR3: ASSYGGSPLH; size: many; V: TRBV19; D: .
CDR3: ASSQATVGELF; size: .; V: TRBV14; D: .
CDR3: ASGGLVAETQY; size: many; V: TRBV6-1; D: TRBD2
CDR3: ASSLSGAFQETQY; size: many; V: TRBV11-2; D: .
CDR3: ASSPGMTEAF; size: few; V: TRBV19; D: .
CDR3: ASSIFLTGENQPQH; size: few; V: TRBV19; D: TRBD1
CDR3: ASSLGQGLY; size: many; V: TRBV7-9; D: TRBD1
CDR3: ASSLKGREGDTQY; size: .; V: TRBV7-9; D: TRBD2
CDR3: ASSIASNQPQH; size: few; V: TRBV6-1; D: .
CDR3: SVEGTGPYEQY; size: .; V: TRBV29-1; D: .
CDR3: ASSRTGEYEQY; size: few; V: TRBV6-1; D: TRBD1
CDR3: ASSSFVNSNQPQH; size: many; V: TRBV6-5; D: .
CDR3: SVVGQGGAEAF; size: once; V: TRBV29-1; D: TRBD1
CDR3: ASSGAGTGEVETQY; size: many; V: TRBV28; D: .
CDR3: ASSGGHPREKLF; size: many; V: TRBV9; D: .